Each of the 26 T cell receptor beta chains below was sequenced from the same sample in a study of blood T cells in healthy people across ages. With a J-beta primer mix and a sample-barcoded 5' primer, a second PCR ran about 7 to 11 cycles. TCRdb re-called the 5' RACE reads with MiXCR, one entry per CDR3 protein. The profile covers 600,000 or so distinct CDR3 sequences, with around 21% appearing a single time and roughly 3.9% taken by the ten largest. The sequencing sample was made of blood. The receptor set was obtained from a man in his sixties or seventies in good health.

This clonotype was detected many times. In DNA, the CDR3 is TGTGCCACCAGTGATTACGGGGGGCGCCGGCATACCGGGGAGCTGTTTTTT. It translates to CATSDYGGRRHTGELFF. The V call is TRBV24-1, the J call TRBJ2-2, with D perhaps TRBD2 (7 bases). The germline V and J ends were trimmed by 2 bases and 5 bases, with 17 bases remaining between them. CDR3 size: 17 residues. The germline gives CDR1 KGHDR, CDR2 SFDVKD.

The gene calls are TRBV7-9 and TRBJ1-1; D gene ambiguous. Trimming cost V 4 bases and J 5 bases, with 11 bases left between them. CDR1 and CDR2 from the germline V gene are SEHNR and FQNEAQ (reference sequence). The CDR3 totals 13 residues. In DNA, the CDR3 is TGTGCCAGCAGCTCCGAGGCGAGGACTGAAGCTTTCTTT. Translated, it gives CASSSEARTEAFF.

The chain couples TRBV20-1 to TRBJ1-5, with D perhaps TRBD1 (6 bases). The germline V and J ends were trimmed by 5 bases and 3 bases, with 11 bases remaining between them. CDR1 and CDR2 (germline): DFQATT, SNEGSKA (reference sequence). CDR3 size: 13 residues. CDR3 loop: CSAFRGPNQPQHF. The CDR3 nucleotides are TGCAGTGCTTTCAGGGGCCCCAATCAGCCCCAGCATTTT.

This clonotype was counted between two and nine times. This chain uses TRBV20-1 with TRBJ2-5; 12 bases are a match to TRBD2. This CDR3 spans 14 amino acids. The V gene's germline CDR1 is DFQATT and CDR2 SNEGSKA (reference sequence). V was pared by 6 bases and J by 5 bases, with 7 bases of the junction left unmatched. The CDR3 is CSAGTSGLSETQYF. The CDR3 region has the DNA TGCAGTGCCGGGACTAGCGGGCTTAGCGAGACCCAGTACTTC.

This clonotype was observed a few times. V usage is TRBV5-1 and J usage is TRBJ2-5; D remains ambiguous. The J call could be wrong; TRBJ2-1 is a better fit for the DNA end. In germline, CDR1 is SGHRS, CDR2 YFSETQ. The CDR3 is 14 amino acids. The CDR3 DNA reads as TGCGCCAGCAGCTTGGTAGGCGAGCACAATGAGCAGTTCTTC. It specifies CASSLVGEHNEQFF.

CDR3 loop: CASSNRALSGYNEQFF. CDR3 in DNA: TGTGCCAGCAGCAATCGGGCGCTTTCGGGCTACAATGAGCAGTTCTTC. The chain couples TRBV7-2 to TRBJ2-1; D is unclear. This CDR3 contains 16 residues. From germline, CDR1 is SGHTA and CDR2 FQGNSA. With 5 bases removed from V and 3 bases from J, the gap between germline ends came to 17 bases.

There are a few counts of this clonotype. Being one base from a much bigger clone, this may be a read error. The chain has TRBV7-9 and TRBJ2-2, with a weak D call TRBD1 (6 bases). The CDR3 sequence is 16 residues long. CDR1 is SEHNR, CDR2 FQNEAQ, per germline (reference sequence). The V gene lost 2 bases and the J gene lost 4 bases, with 14 bases spanning the gap. The CDR3 here is CASSLRFGGPTGELFF. The CDR3 region has the DNA TGTGCCAGCAGCTTACGATTTGGGGGCCCCACCGGGGAGCTGTTTTTT. Filled out from reference TRBV7-9 and TRBJ2-2, the complete variable domain reads DTGVSQNPRHKITKRGQNVTFRCDPISEHNRLYWYRQTLGQGPEFLTYFQNEAQLEKSRLLSDRFSAERPKGSFSTLEIQRTEQGDSAMYLCASSLRFGGPTGELFFGEGSRLTVL.

This clonotype was seen many times. The chain is built from TRBV21-1 and TRBJ2-3; the table calls TRBD2, which could not be checked here. TRBV21-1 is marked as a pseudogene. There are 13 residues in the CDR3. The CDR3 sequence: CASSKRPGDTQYF. For the CDR3, the DNA is TGTGCCAGCAGCAAAAGGCCCGGAGATACGCAGTATTTT.

This chain connects TRBV5-8 to TRBJ2-3; 9 bases map to TRBD2. This CDR3 region has 18 residues. Germline loops: CDR1 SGHTS, CDR2 YDEGEE. J gave up 3 bases and V 0 bases, and 11 bases lay outside the gene matches. The CDR3 DNA follows: TGTGCCAGCAGCTTGGTGCGCGGGAGGGCCGATTCGACAGATACGCAGTATTTT. Translating it yields CASSLVRGRADSTDTQYF.

V and J are TRBV25-1 and TRBJ1-1; a possible D gene is TRBD1 (5 bases). This CDR3 comprises 14 residues. Germline lookup yields CDR1 MGHDK and CDR2 SYGVNS. Between the trimmed V and J ends, which lost 6 bases and 1 base, there was a span of 12 bases. Written as DNA, the CDR3 is TGTGCCAGCAGCCAGACTACAGGGAACACTGAAGCTTTCTTT. As protein: CASSQTTGNTEAFF.

V is TRBV11-2 and J is TRBJ1-4; tentative D call: TRBD1 (6 bases). V dropped 3 bases and J dropped 5 bases, with 10 bases sitting between them. The CDR3 totals 14 residues. CDR1 and CDR2 from the germline V gene are SGHAT and FQNNGV. The CDR3 here is CASSLGHKNEKLFF. CDR3 sequence (DNA): TGTGCCAGCAGCTTGGGACACAAAAATGAAAAACTGTTTTTT.

Concerning this clonotype: A junction boundary mismatches the germline segment, possibly from a read error. The chain combines TRBV20-1 with TRBJ2-1, with 10 bases lining up with TRBD2. CDR1 is DFQATT and CDR2 is SNEGSKA in the germline V gene (reference sequence). The length of the CDR3 is 16 residues. The CDR3 loop is CSASGPQREGINGQFF. The CDR3 DNA is TGCAGTGCTAGCGGGCCCCAGCGGGAGGGAATCAATGGGCAGTTCTTC.

The CDR3 sequence is CSVQNLGDTQYF. The CDR3 DNA reads as TGCAGCGTTCAGAACTTGGGGGATACGCAGTATTTT. This chain uses TRBV29-1 with TRBJ2-3; no definite D call. V was shortened by 5 bases and J by 6 bases, with 12 bases between the two germline ends. Germline V gene lookup returns CDR1 SQVTM and CDR2 ANQGSEA. The CDR3 spans 12 residues.

The chain carries TRBV9 and TRBJ2-5, with 9 bases lining up with TRBD2. The CDR3 contains 17 residues. The V and J ends lost 0 bases and 5 bases, in that order; junction bases with no gene match: 11. CDR1 and CDR2 from the germline V gene are SGDLS and YYNGEE. The CDR3 sequence is CASSVGGRAGVGETQYF. The CDR3 DNA is TGTGCCAGCAGCGTAGGCGGGAGGGCCGGAGTCGGGGAGACCCAGTACTTC.

In its sample, this clonotype was seen a few times. J is TRBJ2-3 and V is TRBV4-1; TRBD2 matches at 7 bases. In germline, CDR1 is MGHRA, CDR2 YSYEKL. J lost 0 bases, V lost 0 bases, and 6 bases had no gene match. The CDR3 spans 17 residues. The CDR3 region is CASSQDPSGTSTDTQYF. Here the CDR3 DNA reads TGCGCCAGCAGCCAAGATCCGAGCGGGACTAGCACAGATACGCAGTATTTT.

The chain couples TRBV19 to TRBJ1-5; 8 bases align to TRBD1. Trimming removed 10 bases from V and 0 bases from J; junction bases left unmatched: 11. There are 16 residues in the CDR3. Germline lookup yields CDR1 LNHDA and CDR2 SQIVND (reference sequence). CDR3 nucleotide sequence: TGTGCCACCTCAGACAGGGGAAGTTATAGCAATCAGCCCCAGCATTTT. Translating gives CATSDRGSYSNQPQHF.

This clonotype was picked up a small number of times. This chain joins TRBV12-3 or TRBV12-4 and TRBJ1-4, with TRBD1 identical over 10 bases. This CDR3 is 15 amino acids long. J gave up 8 bases and V 2 bases, and 5 bases lay outside the gene matches. CDR3 DNA sequence: TGTGCCAGCAGTTTAAGGGGGACAGGGGTGGAAAAACTGTTTTTT. Residues: CASSLRGTGVEKLFF.

CDR3 DNA: TGCAGTGCTAATCTTAGACTAGCGCGCACAGATACGCAGTATTTT. Amino acid sequence: CSANLRLARTDTQYF. This sequence joins TRBV20-1 and TRBJ2-3; TRBD2 aligns across 8 bases. CDR1 is DFQATT, CDR2 SNEGSKA, per germline (reference sequence). Losses at the gene ends were 4 bases for V and 1 base for J; bases not matched to a gene: 7. CDR3 length: 15 residues.

V usage is TRBV20-1 and J usage is TRBJ1-3, with D uncertain. This CDR3 is built from 13 residues. Germline values: CDR1 DFQATT, CDR2 SNEGSKA (reference sequence). V was cut by 3 bases and J by 4 bases, with 10 bases left in between. This CDR3 is CSARSGIGNTIYF. The CDR3 DNA follows: TGCAGTGCTAGGTCGGGGATAGGAAACACCATATATTTT.

The J gene is TRBJ2-1, the V gene TRBV12-3 or TRBV12-4, with D perhaps matching TRBD1 (6 bases). The CDR3 runs 13 residues. Deletions cut 4 bases from V and 7 bases from J, with 11 bases between. The CDR3 is CASSSGTINEQFF. For the CDR3, the DNA is TGTGCCAGCAGTTCCGGGACAATTAATGAGCAGTTCTTC.

The chain couples TRBV7-9 to TRBJ1-4; D unresolved. Trimming shortened V by 2 bases and J by 1 base, and 14 bases separated the two germline ends. The germline gives CDR1 SEHNR, CDR2 FQNEAQ (reference sequence). CDR3 size: 17 residues. CDR3 sequence (DNA): TGTGCCAGCAGCTTAACTAGCGGGAGCATAACTAATGAAAAACTGTTTTTT. It yields the protein CASSLTSGSITNEKLFF.

This chain links TRBV5-4 with TRBJ2-4; 11 bases are shared with TRBD2. The J segment lost 3 bases and the V segment lost 3 bases, leaving 8 bases of the junction unmatched. This CDR3 is 17 amino acids long. The germline gives CDR1 SGHNT, CDR2 YYREEE (reference sequence). The CDR3 region is CASSSQTSGVGKNIQYF. The CDR3 DNA is TGTGCCAGCAGCTCCCAGACTAGCGGGGTTGGCAAAAACATTCAGTACTTC.

A few counts support this clonotype. The chain employs TRBV29-1 and TRBJ2-3; 10 bases agree with TRBD2. Germline CDR1 SQVTM, CDR2 ANQGSEA. V lost 3 bases, J lost 0 bases, and 6 bases stayed unmatched. CDR3 length: 16 amino acids. Here the CDR3 DNA reads TGCAGCGTTGAGGGGCTAGCGGGAGAAAGCACAGATACGCAGTATTTT. The encoded protein is CSVEGLAGESTDTQYF.

This clonotype appeared a few times. The rearrangement joins TRBV7-9 to TRBJ2-7; 8 bases match TRBD2. Germline V gives CDR1 SEHNR, CDR2 FQNEAQ (reference sequence). The CDR3 extends over 16 amino acids. The V gene end was trimmed by 1 base and the J gene end by 0 bases; junction bases not matched to a gene: 5. The CDR3 DNA is TGTGCCAGCAGCTTAGTAGCGGGAACCTTCTCCTACGAGCAGTACTTC. It is translated as CASSLVAGTFSYEQYF.

Of note for this clonotype: A junction boundary mismatches the germline segment, possibly from a read error. Here the CDR3 reads CASSTNDRGRLDTQYF. In DNA, the CDR3 is TGTGCCAGCAGTACCAACGACAGGGGGCGTCTAGATACGCAGTATTTT. This rearrangement joins TRBV19 to TRBJ2-3; 10 nucleotides line up with TRBD1. CDR1 LNHDA and CDR2 SQIVND come from the germline V gene (reference sequence). The CDR3 sequence is 16 residues long.

The V gene is TRBV20-1, the J gene TRBJ2-2; possible D gene TRBD1, 6 bases. Trimming removed 1 base at V and 2 bases at J, with 14 bases between. Germline CDR1 reads DFQATT; CDR2 reads SNEGSKA (reference sequence). This CDR3 comprises 16 residues. CDR3 in DNA: TGCAGTGCTAGAGTTGTGACAGGAGACAACACCGGGGAGCTGTTTTTT. It yields the protein CSARVVTGDNTGELFF.